This T cell receptor (beta chain) was captured by sequencing in a study of breast tumors, draining lymph nodes, adjacent tissues. Germline V gene lookup returns CDR1 MNHNS and CDR2 SASEGT. This CDR3 region has 16 residues. J gave up 3 bases and V 1 base, and 6 bases lay outside the gene matches. This clonotype appeared a few times. Its antigen is not identified. TCRdb reprocessed the multiplex PCR reads via MiXCR and lists one record per CDR3 protein. The sample lists a few hundred thousand distinct CDR3 sequences, roughly a third occurring once. Study-wide points: The lymph node origin of tumor T cells was framed as consistent with a hypothesis, not demonstrated. The data were judged consistent with most tumor T cells coming from lymph node and expanding in tumor. Luminal-like breast cancer showed significantly higher tumor–nontumor repertoire similarity than basal-like.

Axillary draining lymph nodes of breast cancer patients supplied the node samples. This chain joins TRBV6-1 and TRBJ2-5; 9 bases match TRBD1. The sequenced sample was axillary lymph node tissue. This sequence was found in a female donor with breast cancer. Some clones in this sample may be carry-over from other donors' samples. CDR3 bases: TGTGCCAGCAGTGAAGAGACAGGGGGTGGCAAAGAGACCCAGTACTTC. It is translated as CASSEETGGGKETQYF.